This TCR beta chain was captured by sequencing in a study of blood T cell repertoires in COVID-19. Across the study: Sites in the United States, Italy and Spain provided acute and convalescent COVID-19 samples. Sources were T cells, B-cell-depleted T cells, or PBMCs; the material itself was cDNA or gDNA.

In the original processing: Amplification of reference gene primers was used by the study to estimate nucleated cell counts. Generated by immunoSEQ multiplex PCR, the TCRdb table keeps only in-frame clones and is missing some. D and trimming were read from the DNA, whereas the V and J calls and clone size are those reported in that table. Here the sample spans tens of thousands of clones, less than 85% being singletons. The CDR3 length is 14 residues. Trimming pared 7 bases from V and 1 base from J, leaving 13 bases between. The germline V gene encodes CDR1 SNHLY and CDR2 FYNNEI. The origin of this receptor is a woman of 80 years or more with acute or convalescent COVID-19. Sample: peripheral blood. The chain employs TRBV2 and TRBJ1-1; possible D gene TRBD1, 5 bases. CDR3 DNA sequence: TGTGCCAGCACCACAACGGGGGGGAACACTGAAGCTTTCTTT. The encoded protein is CASTTTGGNTEAFF.